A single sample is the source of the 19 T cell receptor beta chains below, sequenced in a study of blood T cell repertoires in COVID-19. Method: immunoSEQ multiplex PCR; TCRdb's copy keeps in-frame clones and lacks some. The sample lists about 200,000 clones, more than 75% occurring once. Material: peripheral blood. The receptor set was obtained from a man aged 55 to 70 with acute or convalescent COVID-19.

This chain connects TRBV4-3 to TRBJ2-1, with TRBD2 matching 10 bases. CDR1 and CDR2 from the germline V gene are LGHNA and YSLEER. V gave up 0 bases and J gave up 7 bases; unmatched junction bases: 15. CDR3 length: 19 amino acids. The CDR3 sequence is CASSQDIQSRLAGENEQFF. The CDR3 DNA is TGCGCCAGCAGCCAAGATATACAGTCGCGGCTAGCGGGGGAAAATGAGCAGTTCTTC.

CDR3 loop: CASSLAGPYYEQYF. In DNA, the CDR3 is TGTGCCAGCAGCTTGGCAGGGCCCTACTACGAGCAGTACTTC. The chain combines TRBV5-6 with TRBJ2-7; TRBD1 is a possible D gene (5 bases). V was clipped by 0 bases and J by 3 bases, with 10 bases between them. CDR1 is SGHDT, CDR2 YYEEEE, per germline. This CDR3 has 14 amino acids.

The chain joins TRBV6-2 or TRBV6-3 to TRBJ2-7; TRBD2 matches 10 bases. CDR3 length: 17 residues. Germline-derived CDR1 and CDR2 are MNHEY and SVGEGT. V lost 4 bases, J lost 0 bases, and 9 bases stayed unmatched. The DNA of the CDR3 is TGTGCCAGCAGTTGGGGTAGCGGGGGGCGGACCTCCTACGAGCAGTACTTC. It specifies CASSWGSGGRTSYEQYF.

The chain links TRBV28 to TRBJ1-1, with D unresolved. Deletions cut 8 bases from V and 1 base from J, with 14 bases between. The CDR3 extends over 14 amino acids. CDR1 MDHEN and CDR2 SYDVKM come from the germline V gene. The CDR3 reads CASALWAPNTEAFF. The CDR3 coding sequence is TGTGCCAGCGCACTGTGGGCCCCGAACACTGAAGCTTTCTTT. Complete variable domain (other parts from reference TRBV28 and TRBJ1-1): DVKVTQSSRYLVKRTGEKVFLECVQDMDHENMFWYRQDPGLGLRLIYFSYDVKMKEKGDIPEGYSVSREKKERFSLILESASTNQTSMYLCASALWAPNTEAFFGQGTRLTVV.

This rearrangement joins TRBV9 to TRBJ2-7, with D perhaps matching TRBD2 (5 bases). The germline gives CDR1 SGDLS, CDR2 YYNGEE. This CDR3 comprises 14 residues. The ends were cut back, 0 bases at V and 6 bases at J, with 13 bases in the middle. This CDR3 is CASSVVGEIGEQYF. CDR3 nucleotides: TGTGCCAGCAGCGTAGTCGGGGAGATCGGCGAGCAGTACTTC.

CDR3 residues: CASSIATATYEQYF. Written as DNA, the CDR3 is TGTGCCAGTAGTATAGCGACAGCAACCTACGAGCAGTACTTC. The chain links TRBV19 to TRBJ2-7, with D possibly matching TRBD1 (5 bases). V was clipped by 1 base and J by 2 bases, with 9 bases between them. CDR1 and CDR2 from the germline V gene are LNHDA and SQIVND (reference sequence). The CDR3 sequence is 14 residues long.

Here the CDR3 DNA reads TGTGCCAGCAGGCGGGGGGGCCCCCTTAGCACAGATACGCAGTATTTT. Its protein product is CASRRGGPLSTDTQYF. The rearrangement uses TRBV9 and TRBJ2-3, with TRBD2 matching over 9 bases. The germline V gene encodes CDR1 SGDLS and CDR2 YYNGEE. The CDR3 sequence is 16 residues long. The trim removed 5 bases at V and 0 bases at J, leaving 7 bases unmatched.

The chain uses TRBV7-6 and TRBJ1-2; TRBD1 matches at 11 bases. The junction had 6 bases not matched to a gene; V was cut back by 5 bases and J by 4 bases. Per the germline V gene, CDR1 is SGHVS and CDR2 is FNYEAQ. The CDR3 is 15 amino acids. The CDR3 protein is CASSPGTGGPYGYTF. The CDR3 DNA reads TGTGCCAGCAGCCCCGGGACAGGGGGACCCTATGGCTACACCTTC.

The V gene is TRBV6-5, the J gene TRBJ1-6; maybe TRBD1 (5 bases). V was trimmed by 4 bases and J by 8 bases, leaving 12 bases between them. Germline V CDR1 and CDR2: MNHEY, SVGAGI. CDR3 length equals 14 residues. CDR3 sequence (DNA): TGTGCCAGCAGTTCCGGGACGGGAGATTCACCCCTCCACTTT. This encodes CASSSGTGDSPLHF.

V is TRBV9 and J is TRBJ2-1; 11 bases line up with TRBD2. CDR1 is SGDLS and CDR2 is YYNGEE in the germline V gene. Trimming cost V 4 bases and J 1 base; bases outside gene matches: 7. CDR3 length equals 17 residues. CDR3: CASSFPGLAASYNEQFF. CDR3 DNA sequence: TGTGCCAGCAGCTTCCCGGGACTAGCGGCGTCCTACAATGAGCAGTTCTTC.

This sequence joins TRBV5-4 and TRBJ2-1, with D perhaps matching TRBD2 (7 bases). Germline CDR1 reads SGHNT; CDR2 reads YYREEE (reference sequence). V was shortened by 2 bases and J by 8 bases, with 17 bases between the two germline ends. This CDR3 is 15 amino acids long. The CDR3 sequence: CASSLDRGAAHEQFF. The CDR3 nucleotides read TGTGCCAGCAGCTTAGATCGGGGGGCCGCCCATGAGCAGTTCTTC.

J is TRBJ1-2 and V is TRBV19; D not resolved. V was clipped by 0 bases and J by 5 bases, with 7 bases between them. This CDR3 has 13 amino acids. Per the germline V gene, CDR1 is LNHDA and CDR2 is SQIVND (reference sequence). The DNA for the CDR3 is TGTGCCAGTAGTATAGATCTCGGGTATGGCTACACCTTC. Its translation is CASSIDLGYGYTF.

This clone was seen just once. CDR3: CASSARQGALTGELFF. CDR3 nucleotides: TGCGCCAGCAGCGCCCGACAGGGGGCGCTTACCGGGGAGCTGTTTTTT. The chain has TRBV5-1 and TRBJ2-2; 10 bases agree with TRBD1. CDR1 is SGHRS, CDR2 YFSETQ, per germline. The CDR3 consists of 16 residues. The trim removed 4 bases at V and 5 bases at J, leaving 8 bases unmatched.

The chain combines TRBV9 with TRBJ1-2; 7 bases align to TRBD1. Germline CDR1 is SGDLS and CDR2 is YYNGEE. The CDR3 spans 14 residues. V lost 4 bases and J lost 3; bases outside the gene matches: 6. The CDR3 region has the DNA TGTGCCAGCAGCAGTGGACAGGAATACTATGGCTACACCTTC. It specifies CASSSGQEYYGYTF.

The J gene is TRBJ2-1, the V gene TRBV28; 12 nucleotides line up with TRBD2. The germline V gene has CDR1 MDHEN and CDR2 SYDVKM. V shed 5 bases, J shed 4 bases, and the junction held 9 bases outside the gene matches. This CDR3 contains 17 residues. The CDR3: CASSLWTSGDYYNEQFF. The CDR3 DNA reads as TGTGCCAGCAGTCTTTGGACTAGCGGGGATTATTACAATGAGCAGTTCTTC.

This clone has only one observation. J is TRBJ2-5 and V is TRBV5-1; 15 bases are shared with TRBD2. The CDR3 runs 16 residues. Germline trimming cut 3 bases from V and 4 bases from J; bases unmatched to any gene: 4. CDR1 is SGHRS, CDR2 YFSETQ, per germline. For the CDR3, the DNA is TGCGCCAGCAGCTCCGGACTAGCGGGGGGGCCAGAGACCCAGTACTTC. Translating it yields CASSSGLAGGPETQYF.

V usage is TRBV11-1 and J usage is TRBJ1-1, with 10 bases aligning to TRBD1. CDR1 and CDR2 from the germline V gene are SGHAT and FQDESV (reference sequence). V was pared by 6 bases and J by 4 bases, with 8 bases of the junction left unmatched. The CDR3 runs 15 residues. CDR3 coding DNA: TGTGCCAGCAGTCAAAGACAGGGGGCGGGCACTGAAGCTTTCTTT. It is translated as CASSQRQGAGTEAFF.

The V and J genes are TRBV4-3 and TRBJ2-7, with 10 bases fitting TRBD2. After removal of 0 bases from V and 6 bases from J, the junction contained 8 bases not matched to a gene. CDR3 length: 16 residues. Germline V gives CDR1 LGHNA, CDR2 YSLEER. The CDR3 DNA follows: TGCGCCAGCAGCCAAGATATCGCTAGCGGGGGAACCGAGCAGTACTTC. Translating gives CASSQDIASGGTEQYF.

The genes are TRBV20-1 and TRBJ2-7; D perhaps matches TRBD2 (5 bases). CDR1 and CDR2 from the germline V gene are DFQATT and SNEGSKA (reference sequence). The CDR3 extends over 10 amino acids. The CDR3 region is CSAGVREQYF. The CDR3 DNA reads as TGCAGCGCCGGGGTACGGGAGCAGTACTTC.